A single sample gave rise to the 18 T cell receptor beta chains below, sequenced in a study of blood T cell repertoires in COVID-19. Sequencing used immunoSEQ multiplex PCR; TCRdb keeps in-frame clones, though not all of them. The sample holds 350,000 to 450,000 clones, roughly nine tenths seen once. The specimen sequenced was PBMCs or T cells enriched from blood (not recorded which). These receptors originate from a woman aged 40 to 50 who had been exposed to COVID-19.

The J gene is TRBJ2-5, the V gene TRBV9; D might be TRBD1 (6 bases). CDR1 is SGDLS and CDR2 is YYNGEE in the germline V gene. CDR3 size: 14 residues. Trimming removed 0 bases at V and 5 bases at J, with 11 bases between. This chain's CDR3 is CASSVGGGGETQYF. CDR3 sequence (DNA): TGTGCCAGCAGCGTAGGAGGGGGTGGGGAGACCCAGTACTTC.

V gene TRBV5-8 combines with J gene TRBJ1-2; the match to TRBD1 covers 10 bases. With 4 bases clipped from V and 0 bases from J, the junction kept 9 bases outside the gene matches. The length of the CDR3 is 17 residues. The germline V gene has CDR1 SGHTS and CDR2 YDEGEE. CDR3 amino acids: CASSPGQGIKANYGYTF. DNA for the CDR3: TGTGCCAGCAGCCCGGGACAGGGGATAAAAGCTAACTATGGCTACACCTTC.

This clone showed up just once. The chain links TRBV24-1 to TRBJ2-5, with a weak D call TRBD2 (6 bases). Germline CDR1 is KGHDR and CDR2 is SFDVKD. The CDR3 consists of 15 residues. Between the trimmed V and J ends, which lost 4 bases and 2 bases, there was a span of 13 bases. The CDR3 spells CATSELYGGQETQYF. The CDR3 nucleotides are TGTGCCACCAGTGAGCTCTACGGGGGACAAGAGACCCAGTACTTC.

The rearrangement uses TRBV20-1 and TRBJ1-1; a possible D gene is TRBD1 (5 bases). The V end was cut by 3 bases, the J end by 3 bases, with 14 bases between. In germline, CDR1 is DFQATT, CDR2 SNEGSKA (reference sequence). The CDR3 is 14 amino acids. The DNA for the CDR3 is TGCAGTGCTAGTTACAACAGGAAAGACACTGAAGCTTTCTTT. Its translation: CSASYNRKDTEAFF.

A note on this clone: A junction end diverges from the germline sequence, so it may reflect a read error. This rearrangement joins TRBV6-5 to TRBJ1-2; D is ambiguous. Germline V gives CDR1 MNHEY, CDR2 SVGAGI. This CDR3 is built from 11 residues. The CDR3 nucleotides are TGTGCCAGCAGAGTTACAGATGCGTACCGCTTC. Translated: CASRVTDAYRF.

This sequence joins TRBV18 and TRBJ1-1; D call uncertain. The ends were cut back, 3 bases at V and 5 bases at J, with 19 bases in the middle. This CDR3 is built from 16 residues. Germline V gene data show CDR1 as KGHSH and CDR2 as LQKENI. Written as DNA, the CDR3 is TGTGCCAGCTCACCTCCCGATTGGGGTAGAGGGACTGAAGCTTTCTTT. This encodes CASSPPDWGRGTEAFF.

The chain joins TRBV14 to TRBJ1-2; the D gene is possibly TRBD1 (5 bases). V dropped 0 bases and J dropped 8 bases, with 16 bases sitting between them. Germline V CDR1 and CDR2: SGHDN, FVKESK. The CDR3 totals 15 residues. CDR3 sequence (DNA): TGTGCCAGCAGCCAAGATTCTACAGGCGTCTGGGGCTACACCTTC. The encoded protein is CASSQDSTGVWGYTF. Using reference TRBV14 and TRBJ1-2 for the parts outside the CDR3, the full variable domain is EAGVTQFPSHSVIEKGQTVTLRCDPISGHDNLYWYRRVMGKEIKFLLHFVKESKQDESGMPNNRFLAERTGGTYSTLKVQPAELEDSGVYFCASSQDSTGVWGYTFGSGTRLTVV.

The genes are TRBV2 and TRBJ2-3; 7 nucleotides agree with TRBD1. Germline V gene data show CDR1 as SNHLY and CDR2 as FYNNEI. V lost 4 bases and J lost 2; bases outside the gene matches: 6. CDR3 length: 15 residues. CDR3 DNA sequence: TGTGCCAGCAGTGGGCGACAGGGATTCACAGATACGCAGTATTTT. Translating it yields CASSGRQGFTDTQYF. The entire variable domain, with the rest obtained from reference TRBV2 and TRBJ2-3, is as follows: EPEVTQTPSHQVTQMGQEVILRCVPISNHLYFYWYRQILGQKVEFLVSFYNNEISEKSEIFDDQFSVERPDGSNFTLKIRSTKLEDSAMYFCASSGRQGFTDTQYFGPGTRLTVL.

CDR3 sequence: CASSLGIPQRSAFF. The CDR3, as DNA: TGTGCCAGCAGCTTGGGTATCCCCCAACGGTCTGCTTTCTTT. The chain carries TRBV5-4 and TRBJ1-1; the D is unclear. Trimming took 0 bases from V and 11 from J, leaving 17 bases between them. From germline, CDR1 is SGHNT and CDR2 YYREEE (reference sequence). The CDR3 totals 14 residues.

The chain links TRBV12-3 or TRBV12-4 to TRBJ1-1; D uncertain. This CDR3 spans 12 amino acids. V lost 3 bases and J lost 8, with 10 bases in between. DNA for the CDR3: TGTGCCAGCAGTTTTTCCCCACTAGAAGCTTTCTTT. This codes for CASSFSPLEAFF.

This sequence joins TRBV5-8 and TRBJ2-1; the match to TRBD1 covers 8 bases. V lost 5 bases, J lost 6 bases, and 7 bases stayed unmatched. The CDR3 runs 14 residues. Per the germline V gene, CDR1 is SGHTS and CDR2 is YDEGEE. CDR3 loop: CASSSRTGTNEQFF. The DNA of the CDR3 is TGTGCCAGCAGTTCCCGGACAGGGACCAATGAGCAGTTCTTC.

The genes are TRBV7-9 and TRBJ2-1; the D gene is possibly TRBD2 (6 bases). The CDR3 consists of 16 residues. V dropped 0 bases and J dropped 9 bases, with 18 bases sitting between them. Per germline, CDR1 SEHNR and CDR2 FQNEAQ (reference sequence). Written as DNA, the CDR3 is TGTGCCAGCAGCTTAGCGGTAAGGAGCGGGTCCCTTGAGCAGTTCTTC. Amino acid sequence: CASSLAVRSGSLEQFF.

In regard to this clone: The sample has other DNA sequences that encode this CDR3 too. The rearrangement links TRBV30 to TRBJ1-1; D possibly corresponds to TRBD1 (6 bases). Trimming left V 4 bases short and J 1 base short, with 10 bases between. This CDR3 region has 13 residues. Per the germline V gene, CDR1 is GTSNPN and CDR2 is SVGIG (reference sequence). In nucleotides, the CDR3 is TGTGCCTGGACGAGGGGGGGGAACACTGAAGCTTTCTTT. Its translation: CAWTRGGNTEAFF.

This clone has only one observation. The chain is built from TRBV7-9 and TRBJ2-7, with TRBD2 matching 7 bases. Germline trimming cut 2 bases from V and 2 bases from J; bases unmatched to any gene: 12. This CDR3 is built from 17 residues. CDR1 and CDR2 from the germline V gene are SEHNR and FQNEAQ (reference sequence). CDR3 sequence (DNA): TGTGCCAGCAGCTTACCCCCTGGGCTAGCGGAGACCTACGAGCAGTACTTC. Amino acids: CASSLPPGLAETYEQYF.

The CDR3 here is CASRAGTALNSPLHF. The CDR3 DNA is TGCGCCAGCAGGGCCGGGACAGCTTTGAATTCACCCCTCCACTTT. This chain uses TRBV5-1 with TRBJ1-6; 7 positions agree with TRBD1. CDR1 is SGHRS, CDR2 YFSETQ, per germline. V lost 5 bases, J lost 7 bases, and 9 bases stayed unmatched. The CDR3 has 15 residues.

V and J are TRBV9 and TRBJ1-2, with no clear D. The CDR3 is 12 residues long. Trimming cost V 2 bases and J 5 bases, with 7 bases left between them. Looked up from germline, CDR1 is SGDLS and CDR2 is YYNGEE. The CDR3 DNA is TGTGCCAGCAGCGTCTCCCGTTATGGCTACACCTTC. Encoded protein: CASSVSRYGYTF.

This clone has a handful of counts. The CDR3: CASSPTPAVSLTEAFF. CDR3 bases: TGTGCCAGCAGCCCGACTCCCGCGGTCTCTTTGACTGAAGCTTTCTTT. The chain combines TRBV7-9 with TRBJ1-1; D is ambiguous. V was clipped by 5 bases and J by 5 bases, with 21 bases between them. Germline V lookup: CDR1 SEHNR, CDR2 FQNEAQ (reference sequence). The CDR3 spans 16 residues. Supplemented by reference TRBV7-9 and TRBJ1-1, the full variable domain reads DTGVSQNPRHKITKRGQNVTFRCDPISEHNRLYWYRQTLGQGPEFLTYFQNEAQLEKSRLLSDRFSAERPKGSFSTLEIQRTEQGDSAMYLCASSPTPAVSLTEAFFGQGTRLTVV.

The chain uses TRBV24-1 and TRBJ2-1; 8 nucleotides agree with TRBD1. The CDR3 runs to 17 residues. CDR1 KGHDR and CDR2 SFDVKD come from the germline V gene. J lost 2 bases, V lost 4 bases, and 9 bases had no gene match. DNA of the CDR3: TGTGCCACCAGTGACCGGACAGGGTTTAACGCCTACAATGAGCAGTTCTTC. Translated, it gives CATSDRTGFNAYNEQFF.